This TCR beta chain was profiled in a study of cytomegalovirus exposure and HLA in healthy donors. The CDR3 spans 18 residues. Germline V gene data show CDR1 as GTSNPN and CDR2 as SVGIG (reference sequence). V gave up 4 bases and J gave up 0 bases; unmatched junction bases: 6. Regarding this clone: No antigen is known for it.

Broader study findings: In an earlier analysis, in some 500 donors, most V segments appeared productive either ~90% or ~30% of the time. Listed as cytomegalovirus-associated were over 150 TCR beta chains.

PCR was performed using 60 Vbeta and 13 Jbeta primers. The table came from immunoSEQ multiplex PCR; TCRdb's copy has only in-frame clones and leaves some out. Among about 130,000 clones, about three quarters were seen once, and the ten largest hold about 3.1%. This sequence originates from a human donor in good health. What was sequenced was PBMCs. This chain uses TRBV30 with TRBJ2-6, with 13 bases identical to TRBD2. The CDR3 loop is CAWNWGLAGNSGANVLTF. DNA for the CDR3: TGTGCCTGGAATTGGGGACTAGCGGGGAACTCTGGGGCCAACGTCCTGACTTTC.